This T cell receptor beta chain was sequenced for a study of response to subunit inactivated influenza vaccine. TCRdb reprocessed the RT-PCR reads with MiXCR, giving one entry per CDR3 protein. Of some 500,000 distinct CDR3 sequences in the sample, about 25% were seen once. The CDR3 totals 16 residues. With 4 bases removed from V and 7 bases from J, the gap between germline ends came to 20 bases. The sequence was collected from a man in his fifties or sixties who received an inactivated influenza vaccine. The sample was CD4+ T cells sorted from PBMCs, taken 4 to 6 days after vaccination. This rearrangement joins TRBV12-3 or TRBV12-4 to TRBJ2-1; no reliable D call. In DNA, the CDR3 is TGTGCCAGCAGTTCAATACTGGTCGCAGTGGGGAATGAGCAGTTCTTC. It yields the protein CASSSILVAVGNEQFF.